Each of the 14 T cell receptor beta chains below was sequenced from the same sample in a study of cytomegalovirus exposure and HLA in healthy donors (dated by TCRdb to 2017 to 2019). Library generation was performed with the immunoSEQ multiplex PCR assay. The multiplex PCR relied on a mix of 60 forward primers for TCR Vbeta segments and 13 reverse primers for TCR Jbeta segments. This immuneACCESS table, as held by TCRdb, lists in-frame sequences with V and J called but not all clones. Of the missing ones, under half trace to an unresolved V gene in checked studies; the others have no known cause. Across this sample there are fewer than 250,000 clones, with 75% to 90% seen only once. Over 0.65% of the sample comes from the top ten. The sample taken for sequencing was PBMCs. All receptors come from a boy aged 2 to 10 in good health and CMV-seronegative.

The V gene is TRBV6-1, the J gene TRBJ2-1; no clear D gene. CDR3 length equals 12 residues. The germline CDR1 and CDR2 sequences are MNHNS and SASEGT. V was shortened by 4 bases and J by 6 bases, with 7 bases between the two germline ends. The CDR3, as DNA: TGTGCCAGCAGTGGCCGAGGCAATGAGCAGTTCTTC. Translated, it gives CASSGRGNEQFF.

The chain employs TRBV9 and TRBJ2-1; TRBD1 is a possible D gene (7 bases). The germline CDR1 and CDR2 sequences are SGDLS and YYNGEE. With 4 bases removed from V and 5 bases from J, the gap between germline ends came to 16 bases. CDR3 length: 15 residues. The CDR3 DNA follows: TGTGCCAGCAGCCCCCCAGGGGGGCCCGACAATGAGCAGTTCTTC. Amino acids: CASSPPGGPDNEQFF.

The V call is TRBV19, the J call TRBJ1-2, with TRBD1 identical over 7 bases. Looked up from germline, CDR1 is LNHDA and CDR2 is SQIVND (reference sequence). The CDR3 is made up of 14 amino acids. V shed 5 bases, J shed 0 bases, and the junction held 3 bases outside the gene matches. For the CDR3, the DNA is TGTGCCAGTAGTGCCGGGACAGCTAACTATGGCTACACCTTC. Its translation is CASSAGTANYGYTF.

The chain recombines TRBV2 with TRBJ1-5; TRBD1 matches 7 bases. The V segment lost 6 bases and the J segment 3 bases; nucleotides outside the gene matches: 5. CDR3 length: 14 amino acids. CDR1 and CDR2 (germline): SNHLY, FYNNEI. Written as DNA, the CDR3 is TGTGCCAGCAGCCGGGACAGCAACAATCAGCCCCAGCATTTT. Amino acids: CASSRDSNNQPQHF.

The J gene is TRBJ2-3, the V gene TRBV6-4; 11 nucleotides match TRBD2. The CDR3 totals 15 residues. Germline assignment: CDR1 MRHNA and CDR2 SNTAGT. V shed 4 bases, J shed 6 bases, and the junction held 6 bases outside the gene matches. This CDR3 is CASSAASGGIDTQYF. Written as DNA, the CDR3 is TGTGCCAGCAGTGCGGCTAGCGGGGGGATCGATACGCAGTATTTT.

The genes are TRBV29-1 and TRBJ1-2; 7 positions agree with TRBD1. The CDR3 is 14 amino acids. V lost 6 bases to trimming and J lost 8 bases; unmatched junction nucleotides: 15. CDR1 is SQVTM and CDR2 is ANQGSEA in the germline V gene. The CDR3 protein is CSVDHRQGIGGYTF. In nucleotides, the CDR3 is TGCAGCGTCGACCATAGACAGGGAATAGGAGGCTACACCTTC.

The V call is TRBV5-1, the J call TRBJ2-7, with D maybe TRBD2 (6 bases). Trimming left V 4 bases short and J 6 bases short, with 23 bases between. Germline loops: CDR1 SGHRS, CDR2 YFSETQ. The CDR3 consists of 16 residues. This CDR3 is CASSPTPAGTFSEQYF. The CDR3 DNA reads as TGCGCCAGCAGCCCCACCCCCGCGGGGACTTTCTCCGAGCAGTACTTC.

As concerns this clone: Other nucleotide sequences in the sample specify the same CDR3. The rearrangement links TRBV7-9 to TRBJ1-3, with 8 positions matching TRBD1. The CDR3 covers 18 residues. Trimming cost V 1 base and J 2 bases; bases outside gene matches: 10. The V gene's germline CDR1 is SEHNR and CDR2 FQNEAQ (reference sequence). The CDR3 nucleotides are TGTGCCAGCAGCTTAGTAAGGGGAGACAGGGGTGCTGGAAACACCATATATTTT. This sequence encodes CASSLVRGDRGAGNTIYF.

The CDR3 coding sequence is TGCGCCAGCAGCCGAAAGGGACTAGCGGGGCACAGAGGGGTTGGCCAAGAGACCCAGTACTTC. This sequence encodes CASSRKGLAGHRGVGQETQYF. The rearrangement joins TRBV4-1 to TRBJ2-5; 13 nucleotides match TRBD2. The germline gives CDR1 MGHRA, CDR2 YSYEKL. This CDR3 spans 21 amino acids. Trimming cost V 4 bases and J 1 base; bases outside gene matches: 18.

The chain has TRBV19 and TRBJ1-2; D is uncertain. This CDR3 comprises 14 residues. Germline CDR1 and CDR2: LNHDA and SQIVND (reference sequence). The V and J ends lost 7 bases and 4 bases respectively, with 16 bases between them. CDR3 nucleotides: TGTGCCAGTACCCCAAGCGACGGTTTCTATGGCTACACCTTC. Its protein product is CASTPSDGFYGYTF. The entire variable domain, with the rest obtained from reference TRBV19 and TRBJ1-2, is as follows: DGGITQSPKYLFRKEGQNVTLSCEQNLNHDAMYWYRQDPGQGLRLIYYSQIVNDFQKGDIAEGYSVSREKKESFPLTVTSAQKNPTAFYLCASTPSDGFYGYTFGSGTRLTVV.

The chain recombines TRBV14 with TRBJ2-7, with D possibly matching TRBD1 (6 bases). Per germline, CDR1 SGHDN and CDR2 FVKESK. This CDR3 has 14 residues. V dropped 5 bases and J dropped 3 bases, with 14 bases sitting between them. CDR3 loop: CASSRRQASYEQYF. In DNA, the CDR3 is TGTGCCAGCAGCAGACGACAGGCTAGCTACGAGCAGTACTTC.

The V gene is TRBV4-1, the J gene TRBJ1-4, with TRBD1 as a possible D gene (5 bases). The V end lost 4 bases, the J end lost 7 bases, and 13 bases lay between the germline ends. The CDR3 is made up of 14 amino acids. Germline assignment: CDR1 MGHRA and CDR2 YSYEKL. CDR3 nucleotides: TGCGCCAGCAGCCGCCGCCCCACAGGTGAAAAACTGTTTTTT. Its translation: CASSRRPTGEKLFF.

The chain links TRBV7-2 to TRBJ2-5; 9 bases are a match to TRBD2. Germline values: CDR1 SGHTA, CDR2 FQGNSA. Unmatched junction bases numbered 1, after V lost 2 bases and J lost 3 bases. This CDR3 comprises 14 residues. The CDR3 loop is CASSLLAGKETQYF. In nucleotides, the CDR3 is TGTGCCAGCAGCTTACTAGCGGGAAAAGAGACCCAGTACTTC.

This rearrangement joins TRBV19 to TRBJ2-5, with D possibly matching TRBD1 (5 bases). There are 14 residues in the CDR3. V was cut by 4 bases and J by 4 bases, with 13 bases left in between. Germline CDR1 LNHDA, CDR2 SQIVND (reference sequence). The CDR3 protein is CASSTYRFPETQYF. CDR3 sequence (DNA): TGTGCCAGTAGTACTTACAGGTTTCCAGAGACCCAGTACTTC.